This T cell receptor beta chain derives from a study of vaccination effects on CD4 cells after COVID-19. Note on this clone: Its antigen is unidentified.

The study's findings and limits: Marked clonal contraction was seen late after vaccination (in both infection- and vaccine-induced clones).

Profiled with immunoSEQ multiplex PCR; TCRdb holds only in-frame clones, not every one. The sample has 35,000 to 50,000 clones, 70% to 80% seen once. Antigen-specific CD4+ T cells were expanded with viral peptide pools in the ViraFEST assay before sequencing. Subsequent to a culture period of under 11 days, CD4+ T cells were isolated. Nobody among the vaccine recipients had prior SARS-CoV-2 infection (nucleocapsid antibodies were negative). Wells containing two million PBMC each were cultured with around 9.1 IU/ml IL-2 and 7.5 to 10 ug/ml peptides. IL-2 medium supplanted half the medium on days 3 and 7. Losses at the gene ends were 7 bases for V and 4 bases for J; bases not matched to a gene: 2. Per germline, CDR1 SNHLY and CDR2 FYNNEI. The CDR3 is 13 amino acids.

The sequencing here drew on CD4+ T cells from PBMCs cultured with SARS-CoV-2 spike peptides, taken before COVID-19 vaccination. This chain links TRBV2 with TRBJ2-1; TRBD2 matches at 9 bases. The clonotype originates from a human donor who received a COVID-19 vaccine. CDR3 amino acids: CASKGLAYNEQFF. The CDR3 DNA sequence: TGTGCCAGCAAGGGACTAGCTTACAATGAGCAGTTCTTC.